This entry is about one TCR beta chain. Its antigen is unknown. Time point reported: baseline pretreatment blood. The treatment: 15 Gy SBRT to primary tumor, nephrectomy 4 weeks later. This specimen comes from a study of radiation and T cells in renal cell carcinoma. Study-level results: In blood, top tumor clones expanded by 2 weeks, shrinking by 4.

The CDR3 extends over 16 amino acids. Germline lookup yields CDR1 SGHRS and CDR2 YFSETQ. The ends were cut back, 0 bases at V and 1 base at J, with 13 bases in the middle. Profiling relied on immunoSEQ multiplex PCR, and the TCRdb table lists in-frame clones only, not all of them. Here the sample spans 120,000 to 150,000 clones, around 78% being singletons. The clonotype comes from a woman between 45 and 65 years old with renal cell carcinoma. This material consisted of blood, taken from a patient whose treatment included radiotherapy and nephrectomy. V usage is TRBV5-1 and J usage is TRBJ1-1; D ambiguous. The CDR3 loop reads CASSLAGTSRNTEAFF. The CDR3 DNA follows: TGCGCCAGCAGCTTGGCCGGAACCTCGAGGAACACTGAAGCTTTCTTT. Looking up the rest from reference TRBV5-1 and TRBJ1-1 gives the full variable domain: KAGVTQTPRYLIKTRGQQVTLSCSPISGHRSVSWYQQTPGQGLQFLFEYFSETQRNKGNFPGRFSGRQFSNSRSEMNVSTLELGDSALYLCASSLAGTSRNTEAFFGQGTRLTVV.